This TCR beta chain was captured by sequencing in a study of blood T cell repertoires in COVID-19. In the source study's methods: Amplification with reference gene primers provided the estimates of nucleated cell counts. TCRdb's table, derived via immunoSEQ multiplex PCR, lists solely in-frame clones and lacks some. V, J and clone size are those of that table, while D and trimming were read from the DNA. The repertoire holds 70,000 to 95,000 clones, with 81% as singletons. The sequencing input was peripheral blood. The receptor was derived from a human donor in a cohort sampled during active COVID-19.

The CDR3 DNA reads as TGTGCCAGCAGCCTCGGGACAAATCAGCCCCAGCATTTT. Encoded protein: CASSLGTNQPQHF. The chain couples TRBV7-2 to TRBJ1-5; D is perhaps TRBD1 (6 bases). From germline, CDR1 is SGHTA and CDR2 FQGNSA. The CDR3 consists of 13 residues. V lost 5 bases to trimming and J lost 4 bases, with 9 bases between them.